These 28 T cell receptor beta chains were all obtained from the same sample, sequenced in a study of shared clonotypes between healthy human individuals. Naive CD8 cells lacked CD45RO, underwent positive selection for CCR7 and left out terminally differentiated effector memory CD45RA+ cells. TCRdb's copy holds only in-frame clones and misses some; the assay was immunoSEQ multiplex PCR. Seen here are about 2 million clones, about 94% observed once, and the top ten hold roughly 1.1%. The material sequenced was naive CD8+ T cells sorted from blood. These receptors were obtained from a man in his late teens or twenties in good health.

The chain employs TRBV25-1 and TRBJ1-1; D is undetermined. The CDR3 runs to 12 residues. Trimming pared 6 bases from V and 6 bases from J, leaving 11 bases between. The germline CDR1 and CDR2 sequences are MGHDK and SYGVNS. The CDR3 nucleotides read TGTGCCAGCAGGGGTAGGAGGCCTGAAGCTTTCTTT. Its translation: CASRGRRPEAFF.

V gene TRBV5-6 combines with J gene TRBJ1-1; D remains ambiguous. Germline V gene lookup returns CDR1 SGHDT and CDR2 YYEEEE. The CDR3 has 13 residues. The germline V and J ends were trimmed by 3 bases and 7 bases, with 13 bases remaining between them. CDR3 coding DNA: TGTGCCAGCAGCTCGTCCGGCCAGCATGAAGCTTTCTTT. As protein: CASSSSGQHEAFF.

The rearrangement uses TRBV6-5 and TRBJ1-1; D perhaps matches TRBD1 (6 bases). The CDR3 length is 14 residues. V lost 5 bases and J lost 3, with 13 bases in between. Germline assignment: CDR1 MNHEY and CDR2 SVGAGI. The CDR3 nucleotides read TGTGCCAGCAGTCCCATTGGGACACACACTGAAGCTTTCTTT. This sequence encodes CASSPIGTHTEAFF.

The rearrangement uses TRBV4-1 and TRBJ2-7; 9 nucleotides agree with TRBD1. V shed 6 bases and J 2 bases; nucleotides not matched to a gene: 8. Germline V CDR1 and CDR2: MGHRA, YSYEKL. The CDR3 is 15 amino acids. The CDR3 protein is CASRKQGAEAYEQYF. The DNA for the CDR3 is TGCGCCAGCAGGAAACAGGGGGCAGAGGCCTACGAGCAGTACTTC.

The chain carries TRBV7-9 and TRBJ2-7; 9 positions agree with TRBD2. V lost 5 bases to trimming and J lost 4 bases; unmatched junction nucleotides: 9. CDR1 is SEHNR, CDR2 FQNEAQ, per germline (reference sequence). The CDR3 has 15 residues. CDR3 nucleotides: TGTGCCAGCAGCCCCCCGCGGGGGGGCAGTTACGAGCAGTACTTC. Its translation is CASSPPRGGSYEQYF. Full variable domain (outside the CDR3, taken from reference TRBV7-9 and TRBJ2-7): DTGVSQNPRHKITKRGQNVTFRCDPISEHNRLYWYRQTLGQGPEFLTYFQNEAQLEKSRLLSDRFSAERPKGSFSTLEIQRTEQGDSAMYLCASSPPRGGSYEQYFGPGTRLTVT.

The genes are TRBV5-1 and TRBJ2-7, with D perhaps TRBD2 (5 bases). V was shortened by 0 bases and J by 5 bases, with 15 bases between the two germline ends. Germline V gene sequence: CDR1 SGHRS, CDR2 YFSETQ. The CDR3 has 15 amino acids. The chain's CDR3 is CASSLGLMEVNEQYF. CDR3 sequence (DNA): TGCGCCAGCAGCTTGGGACTAATGGAAGTGAACGAGCAGTACTTC. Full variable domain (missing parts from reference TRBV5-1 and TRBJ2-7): KAGVTQTPRYLIKTRGQQVTLSCSPISGHRSVSWYQQTPGQGLQFLFEYFSETQRNKGNFPGRFSGRQFSNSRSEMNVSTLELGDSALYLCASSLGLMEVNEQYFGPGTRLTVT.

The chain's CDR3 is CASSQDLAGGSEGYTF. The CDR3 DNA follows: TGCGCCAGCAGCCAAGATTTGGCCGGGGGCTCCGAAGGCTACACCTTC. J is TRBJ1-2 and V is TRBV4-1, with TRBD1 as a possible D gene (6 bases). The CDR3 consists of 16 residues. Germline V gives CDR1 MGHRA, CDR2 YSYEKL. Trimming took off 0 bases at V and 8 bases at J, with 19 bases between the two ends.

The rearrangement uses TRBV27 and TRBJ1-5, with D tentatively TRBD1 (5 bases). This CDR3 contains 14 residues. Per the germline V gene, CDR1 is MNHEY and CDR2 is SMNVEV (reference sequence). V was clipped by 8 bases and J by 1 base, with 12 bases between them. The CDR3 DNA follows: TGTGCCAGCGGGGGGATAGGGAGCAATCAGCCCCAGCATTTT. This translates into CASGGIGSNQPQHF.

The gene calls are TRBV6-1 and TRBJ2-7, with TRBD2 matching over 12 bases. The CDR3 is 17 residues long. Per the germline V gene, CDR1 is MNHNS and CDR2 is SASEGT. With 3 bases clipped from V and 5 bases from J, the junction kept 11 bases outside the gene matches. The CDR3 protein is CASSDPGLLAGGHEQYF. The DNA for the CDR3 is TGTGCCAGCAGTGATCCCGGTCTTCTAGCGGGAGGGCACGAGCAGTACTTC.

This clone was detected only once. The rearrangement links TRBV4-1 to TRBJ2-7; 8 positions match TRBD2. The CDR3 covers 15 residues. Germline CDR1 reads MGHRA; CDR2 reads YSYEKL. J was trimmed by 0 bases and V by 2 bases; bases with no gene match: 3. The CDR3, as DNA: TGCGCCAGCAGCCAAAGTAGCGGGGCCTCCTACGAGCAGTACTTC. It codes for CASSQSSGASYEQYF.

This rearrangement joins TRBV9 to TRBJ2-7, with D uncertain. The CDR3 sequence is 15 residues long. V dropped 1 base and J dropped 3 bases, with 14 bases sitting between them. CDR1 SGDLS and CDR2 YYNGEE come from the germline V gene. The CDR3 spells CASSVSPSEYYEQYF. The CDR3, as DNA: TGTGCCAGCAGCGTATCCCCATCGGAATACTACGAGCAGTACTTC.

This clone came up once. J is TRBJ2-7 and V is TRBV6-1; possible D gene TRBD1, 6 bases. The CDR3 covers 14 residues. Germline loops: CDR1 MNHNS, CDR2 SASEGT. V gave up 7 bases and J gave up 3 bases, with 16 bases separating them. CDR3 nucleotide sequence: TGTGCCAGCACTTGGACAGCTCTTGACTACGAGCAGTACTTC. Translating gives CASTWTALDYEQYF.

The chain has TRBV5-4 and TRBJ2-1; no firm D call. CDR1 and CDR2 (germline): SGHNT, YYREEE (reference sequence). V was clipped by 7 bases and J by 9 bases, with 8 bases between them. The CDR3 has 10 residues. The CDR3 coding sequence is TGTGCCAGCGGCGTCAGTGAGCAGTTCTTC. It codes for CASGVSEQFF.

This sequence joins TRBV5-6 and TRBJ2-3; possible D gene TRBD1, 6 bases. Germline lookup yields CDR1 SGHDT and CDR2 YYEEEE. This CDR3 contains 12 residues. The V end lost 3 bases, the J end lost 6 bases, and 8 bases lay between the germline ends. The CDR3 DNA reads TGTGCCAGCAGCTGGCAGGGGGATACGCAGTATTTT. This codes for CASSWQGDTQYF.

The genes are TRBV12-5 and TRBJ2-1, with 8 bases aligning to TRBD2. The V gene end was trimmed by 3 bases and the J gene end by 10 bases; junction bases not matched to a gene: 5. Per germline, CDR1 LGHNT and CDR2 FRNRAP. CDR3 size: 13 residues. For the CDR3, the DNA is TGTGCTAGTGGTTTATGGCGGGAGGCCGAGCAGTTCTTC. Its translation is CASGLWREAEQFF.

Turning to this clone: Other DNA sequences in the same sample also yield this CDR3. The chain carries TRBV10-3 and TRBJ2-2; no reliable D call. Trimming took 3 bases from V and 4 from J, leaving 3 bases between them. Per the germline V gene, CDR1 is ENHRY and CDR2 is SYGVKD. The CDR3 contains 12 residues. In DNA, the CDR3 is TGTGCCATCAGTGAAGGCACCGGGGAGCTGTTTTTT. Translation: CAISEGTGELFF.

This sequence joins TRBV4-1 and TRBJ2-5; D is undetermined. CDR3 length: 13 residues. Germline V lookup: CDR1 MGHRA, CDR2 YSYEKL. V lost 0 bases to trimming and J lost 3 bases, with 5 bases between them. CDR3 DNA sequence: TGCGCCAGCAGCCAAGAGGTAGAAGAGACCCAGTACTTC. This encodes CASSQEVEETQYF.

CDR3 bases: TGTGCCAGCAGCTTAGCGAGTCGAGGGTACACCGGGGAGCTGTTTTTT. It is translated as CASSLASRGYTGELFF. This chain uses TRBV7-6 with TRBJ2-2, with D possibly matching TRBD2 (5 bases). Trimming cost V 0 bases and J 3 bases, with 11 bases left between them. The CDR3 contains 16 residues. Germline CDR1 and CDR2: SGHVS and FNYEAQ.

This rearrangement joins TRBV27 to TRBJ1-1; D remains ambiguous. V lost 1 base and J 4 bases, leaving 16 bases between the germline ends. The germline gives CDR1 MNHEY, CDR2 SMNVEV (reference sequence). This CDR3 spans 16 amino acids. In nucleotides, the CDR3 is TGTGCCAGCAGTTTATTCCAGTGGAGGGAGGGCACTGAAGCTTTCTTT. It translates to CASSLFQWREGTEAFF.

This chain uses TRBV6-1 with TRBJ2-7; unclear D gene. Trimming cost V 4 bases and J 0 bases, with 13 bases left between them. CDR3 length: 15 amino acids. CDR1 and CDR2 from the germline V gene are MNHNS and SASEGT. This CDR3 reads CASSVPNLSSYEQYF. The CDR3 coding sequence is TGTGCCAGCAGTGTCCCAAACCTAAGCTCCTACGAGCAGTACTTC.

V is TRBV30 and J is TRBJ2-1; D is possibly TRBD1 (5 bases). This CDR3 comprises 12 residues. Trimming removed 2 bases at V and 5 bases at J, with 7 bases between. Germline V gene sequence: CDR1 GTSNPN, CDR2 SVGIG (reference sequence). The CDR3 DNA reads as TGTGCCTGGAGTTTAGGGGACAATGAGCAGTTCTTC. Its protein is CAWSLGDNEQFF.

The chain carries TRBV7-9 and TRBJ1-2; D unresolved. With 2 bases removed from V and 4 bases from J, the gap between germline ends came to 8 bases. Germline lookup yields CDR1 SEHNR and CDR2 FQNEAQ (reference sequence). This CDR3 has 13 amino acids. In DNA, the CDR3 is TGTGCCAGCAGCTTAAAGGCCATCTATGGCTACACCTTC. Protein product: CASSLKAIYGYTF.

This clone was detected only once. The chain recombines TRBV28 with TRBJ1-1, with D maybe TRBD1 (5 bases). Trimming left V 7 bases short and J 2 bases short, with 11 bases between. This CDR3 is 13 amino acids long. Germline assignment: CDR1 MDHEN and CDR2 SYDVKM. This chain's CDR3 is CASTLDRNTEAFF. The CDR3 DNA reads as TGTGCCAGCACCCTCGACAGAAACACTGAAGCTTTCTTT.

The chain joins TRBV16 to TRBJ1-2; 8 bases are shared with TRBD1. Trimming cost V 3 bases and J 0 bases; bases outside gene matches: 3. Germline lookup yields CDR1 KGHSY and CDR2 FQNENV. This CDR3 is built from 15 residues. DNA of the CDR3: TGTGCCAGCAGCCAGACAGGGGAGTCTAACTATGGCTACACCTTC. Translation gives CASSQTGESNYGYTF. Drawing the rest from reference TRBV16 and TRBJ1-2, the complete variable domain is GEEVAQTPKHLVRGEGQKAKLYCAPIKGHSYVFWYQQVLKNEFKFLISFQNENVFDETGMPKERFSAKCLPNSPCSLEIQATKLEDSAVYFCASSQTGESNYGYTFGSGTRLTVV.

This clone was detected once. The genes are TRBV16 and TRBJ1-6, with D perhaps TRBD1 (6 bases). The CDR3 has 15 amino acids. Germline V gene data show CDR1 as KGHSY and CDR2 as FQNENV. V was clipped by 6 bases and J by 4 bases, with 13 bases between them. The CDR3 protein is CASSLGQKYNSPLHF. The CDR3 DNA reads TGTGCCAGCAGTCTAGGACAGAAATATAATTCACCCCTCCACTTT.

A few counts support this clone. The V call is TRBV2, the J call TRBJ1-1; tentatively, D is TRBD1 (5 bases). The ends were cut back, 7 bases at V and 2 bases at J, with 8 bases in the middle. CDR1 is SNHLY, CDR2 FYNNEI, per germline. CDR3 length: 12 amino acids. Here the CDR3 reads CASNGGNTEAFF. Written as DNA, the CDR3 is TGTGCCAGCAACGGGGGAAACACTGAAGCTTTCTTT.

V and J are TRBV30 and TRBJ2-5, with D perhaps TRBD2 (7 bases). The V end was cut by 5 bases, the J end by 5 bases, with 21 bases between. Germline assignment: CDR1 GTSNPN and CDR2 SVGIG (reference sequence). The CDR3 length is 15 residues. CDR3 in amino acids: CAWAEGGGIWETQYF. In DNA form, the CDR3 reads TGTGCCTGGGCTGAGGGAGGGGGTATTTGGGAGACCCAGTACTTC.

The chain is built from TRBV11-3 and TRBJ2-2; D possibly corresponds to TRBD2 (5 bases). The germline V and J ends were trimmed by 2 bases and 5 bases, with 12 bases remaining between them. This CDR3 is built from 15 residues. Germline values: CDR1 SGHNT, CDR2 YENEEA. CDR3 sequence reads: CASSLFRGSTGELFF. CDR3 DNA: TGTGCCAGCAGCTTATTCCGGGGTAGTACCGGGGAGCTGTTTTTT.